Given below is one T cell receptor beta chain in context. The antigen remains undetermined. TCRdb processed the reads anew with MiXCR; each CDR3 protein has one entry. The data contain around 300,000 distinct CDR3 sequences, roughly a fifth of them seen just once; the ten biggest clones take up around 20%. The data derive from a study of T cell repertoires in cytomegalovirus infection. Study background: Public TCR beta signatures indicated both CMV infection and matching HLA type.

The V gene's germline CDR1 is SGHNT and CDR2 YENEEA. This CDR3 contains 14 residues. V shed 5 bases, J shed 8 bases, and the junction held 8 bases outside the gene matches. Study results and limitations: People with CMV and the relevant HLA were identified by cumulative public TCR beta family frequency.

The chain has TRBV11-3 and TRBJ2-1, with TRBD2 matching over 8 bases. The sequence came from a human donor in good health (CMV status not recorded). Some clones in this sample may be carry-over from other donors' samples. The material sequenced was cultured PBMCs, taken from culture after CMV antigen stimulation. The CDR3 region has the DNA TGTGCCAGCAGCAACCACGGACTAGCCGATGAGCAGTTCTTC. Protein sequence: CASSNHGLADEQFF.